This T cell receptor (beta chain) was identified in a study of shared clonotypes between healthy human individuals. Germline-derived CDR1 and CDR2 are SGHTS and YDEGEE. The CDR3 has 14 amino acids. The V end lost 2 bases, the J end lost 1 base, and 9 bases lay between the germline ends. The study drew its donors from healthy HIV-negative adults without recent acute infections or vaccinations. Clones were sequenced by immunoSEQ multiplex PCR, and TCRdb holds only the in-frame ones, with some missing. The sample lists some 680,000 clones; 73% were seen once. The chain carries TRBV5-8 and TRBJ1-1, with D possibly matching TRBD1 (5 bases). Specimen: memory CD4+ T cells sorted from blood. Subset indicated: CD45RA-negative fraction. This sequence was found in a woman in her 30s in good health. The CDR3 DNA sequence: TGTGCCAGCAGCTTTTGGGGCCGGAACACTGAAGCTTTCTTT. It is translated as CASSFWGRNTEAFF.